This T cell receptor (beta chain) was identified in a study of blood T cell repertoires in COVID-19. Overall study context: Acute and convalescent COVID-19 samples came from the United States, Italy and Spain. The analysed material was cDNA or gDNA that came from T cells, B-cell-depleted T cells, or PBMCs.

Germline loops: CDR1 SGHTA, CDR2 FQGNSA. This CDR3 is 15 amino acids long. V was clipped by 1 base and J by 2 bases, with 8 bases between them. Per the authors' pipeline: From reference gene primer amplification, estimates of nucleated cell counts were derived. Only in-frame clones appear in the TCRdb table, and some are missing; sequencing was by immunoSEQ multiplex PCR. V and J calls and clone size follow that table, whereas D and trimming were derived from the DNA. The repertoire holds about 70,000 clones, with more than 80% as singletons. The V gene is TRBV7-2, the J gene TRBJ2-2, with D maybe TRBD2 (5 bases). This clonotype originated in an older man with acute or convalescent COVID-19. Material: peripheral blood. The CDR3 nucleotides are TGTGCCAGCAGCTTAGGACGGGGTAACACCGGGGAGCTGTTTTTT. This sequence encodes CASSLGRGNTGELFF. Variable domain in full (rest from reference TRBV7-2 and TRBJ2-2): GAGVSQSPSNKVTEKGKDVELRCDPISGHTALYWYRQSLGQGLEFLIYFQGNSAPDKSGLPSDRFSAERTGGSVSTLTIQRTQQEDSAVYLCASSLGRGNTGELFFGEGSRLTVL.